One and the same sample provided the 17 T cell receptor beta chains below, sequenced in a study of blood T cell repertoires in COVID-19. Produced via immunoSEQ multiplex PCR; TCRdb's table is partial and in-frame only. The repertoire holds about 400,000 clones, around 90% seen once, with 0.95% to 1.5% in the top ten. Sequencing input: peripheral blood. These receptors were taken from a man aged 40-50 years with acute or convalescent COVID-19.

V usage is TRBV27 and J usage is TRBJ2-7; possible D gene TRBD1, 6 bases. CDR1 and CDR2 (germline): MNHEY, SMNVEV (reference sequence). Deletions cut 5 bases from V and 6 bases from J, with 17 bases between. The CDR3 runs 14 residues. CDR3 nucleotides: TGTGCCAGCAGTCCGGTGGACAGTCTGGGCGAGCAGTACTTC. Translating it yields CASSPVDSLGEQYF.

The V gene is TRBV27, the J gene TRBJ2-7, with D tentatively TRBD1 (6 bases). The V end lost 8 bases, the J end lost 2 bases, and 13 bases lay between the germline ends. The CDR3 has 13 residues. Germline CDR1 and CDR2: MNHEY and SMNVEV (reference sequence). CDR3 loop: CASAIGQTYEQYF. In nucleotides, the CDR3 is TGTGCCAGCGCAATAGGACAGACCTACGAGCAGTACTTC.

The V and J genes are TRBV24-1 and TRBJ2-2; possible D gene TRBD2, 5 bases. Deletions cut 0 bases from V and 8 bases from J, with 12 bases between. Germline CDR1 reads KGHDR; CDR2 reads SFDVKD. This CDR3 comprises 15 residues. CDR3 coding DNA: TGTGCCACCAGTGATTTGAATCAGCCGGGGGGGGAGCTGTTTTTT. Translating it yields CATSDLNQPGGELFF.

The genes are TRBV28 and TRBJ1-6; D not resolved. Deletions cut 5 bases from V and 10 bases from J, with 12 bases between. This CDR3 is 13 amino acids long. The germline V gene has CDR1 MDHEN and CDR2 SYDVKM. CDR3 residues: CASSRVVESPLHF. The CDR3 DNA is TGTGCCAGCAGTCGGGTCGTAGAGTCACCCCTCCACTTT.

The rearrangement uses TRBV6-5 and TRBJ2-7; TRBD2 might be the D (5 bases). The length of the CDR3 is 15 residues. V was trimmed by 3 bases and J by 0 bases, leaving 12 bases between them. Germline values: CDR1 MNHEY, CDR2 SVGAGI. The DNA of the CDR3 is TGTGCCAGCAGTTATCTCCTAGCTGACTCCTACGAGCAGTACTTC. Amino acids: CASSYLLADSYEQYF.

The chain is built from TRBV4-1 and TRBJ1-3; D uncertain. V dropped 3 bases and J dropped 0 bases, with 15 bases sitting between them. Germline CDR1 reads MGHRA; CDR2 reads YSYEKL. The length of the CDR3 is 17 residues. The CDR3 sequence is CASSHTGRGFSGNTIYF. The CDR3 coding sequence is TGCGCCAGCAGCCATACTGGCCGAGGTTTCTCTGGAAACACCATATATTTT.

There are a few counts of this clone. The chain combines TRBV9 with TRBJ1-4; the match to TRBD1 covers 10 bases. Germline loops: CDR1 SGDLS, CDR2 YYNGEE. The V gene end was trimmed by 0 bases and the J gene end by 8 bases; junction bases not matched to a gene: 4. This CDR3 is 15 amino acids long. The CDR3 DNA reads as TGTGCCAGCAGCGTAGGGGGGACAGGGGTCGAAAAACTGTTTTTT. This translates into CASSVGGTGVEKLFF.

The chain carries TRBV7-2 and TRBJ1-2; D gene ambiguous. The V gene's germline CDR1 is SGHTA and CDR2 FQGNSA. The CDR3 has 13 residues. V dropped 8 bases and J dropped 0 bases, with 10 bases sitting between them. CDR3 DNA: TGTGCCAGCGCTCTGGAGGCTAACTATGGCTACACCTTC. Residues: CASALEANYGYTF.

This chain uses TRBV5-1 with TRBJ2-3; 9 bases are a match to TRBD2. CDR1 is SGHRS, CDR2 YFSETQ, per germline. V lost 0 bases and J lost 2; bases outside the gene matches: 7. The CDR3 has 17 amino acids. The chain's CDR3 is CASSLGIAGALTDTQYF. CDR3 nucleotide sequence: TGCGCCAGCAGCTTGGGCATAGCGGGGGCCCTCACAGATACGCAGTATTTT.

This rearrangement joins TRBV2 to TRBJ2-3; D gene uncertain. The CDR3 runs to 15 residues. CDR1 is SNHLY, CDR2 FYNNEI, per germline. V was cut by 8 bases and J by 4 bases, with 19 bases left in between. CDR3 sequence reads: CASYGPGMASDTQYF. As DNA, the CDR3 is TGTGCCAGCTATGGCCCGGGTATGGCGTCAGATACGCAGTATTTT.

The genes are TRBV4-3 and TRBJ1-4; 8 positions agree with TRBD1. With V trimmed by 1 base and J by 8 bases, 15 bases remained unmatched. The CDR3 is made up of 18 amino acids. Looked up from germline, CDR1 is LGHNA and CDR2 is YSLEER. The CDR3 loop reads CASSQGLQIYRGEEKLFF. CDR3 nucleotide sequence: TGCGCCAGCAGCCAAGGCCTACAGATTTACAGGGGGGAAGAAAAACTGTTTTTT.

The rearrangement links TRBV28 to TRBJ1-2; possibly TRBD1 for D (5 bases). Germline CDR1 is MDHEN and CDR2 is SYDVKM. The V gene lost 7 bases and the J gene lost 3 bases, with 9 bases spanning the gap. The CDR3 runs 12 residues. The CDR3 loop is CASNSGYYGYTF. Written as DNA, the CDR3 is TGTGCCAGCAATTCAGGGTACTATGGCTACACCTTC.

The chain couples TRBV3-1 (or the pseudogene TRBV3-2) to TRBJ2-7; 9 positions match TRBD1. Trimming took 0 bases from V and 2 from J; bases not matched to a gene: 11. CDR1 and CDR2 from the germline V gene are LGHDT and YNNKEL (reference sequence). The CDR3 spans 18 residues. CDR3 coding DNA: TGTGCCAGCAGCCAAGATCCCTCCGGGACAGGGACACCCTACGAGCAGTACTTC. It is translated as CASSQDPSGTGTPYEQYF.

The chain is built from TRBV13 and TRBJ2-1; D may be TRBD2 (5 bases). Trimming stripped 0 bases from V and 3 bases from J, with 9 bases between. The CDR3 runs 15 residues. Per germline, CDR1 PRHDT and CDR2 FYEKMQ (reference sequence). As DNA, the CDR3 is TGTGCCAGCAGCTTAGGCAGCGGCGGCTACAATGAGCAGTTCTTC. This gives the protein CASSLGSGGYNEQFF.

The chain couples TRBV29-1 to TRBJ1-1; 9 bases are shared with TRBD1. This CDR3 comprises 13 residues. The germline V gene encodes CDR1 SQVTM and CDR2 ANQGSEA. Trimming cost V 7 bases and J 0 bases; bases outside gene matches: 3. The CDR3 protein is CSAWTGVNTEAFF. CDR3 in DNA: TGCAGCGCCTGGACAGGGGTGAACACTGAAGCTTTCTTT.

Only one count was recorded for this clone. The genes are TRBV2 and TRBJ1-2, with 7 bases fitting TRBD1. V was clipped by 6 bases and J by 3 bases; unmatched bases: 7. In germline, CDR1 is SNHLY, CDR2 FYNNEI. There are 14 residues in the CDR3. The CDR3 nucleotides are TGTGCCAGCAGGGGAACAGGGGATCACTATGGCTACACCTTC. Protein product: CASRGTGDHYGYTF.

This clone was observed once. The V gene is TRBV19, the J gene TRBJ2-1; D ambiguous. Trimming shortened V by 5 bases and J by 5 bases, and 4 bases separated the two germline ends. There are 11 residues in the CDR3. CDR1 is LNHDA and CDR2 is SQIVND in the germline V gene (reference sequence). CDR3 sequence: CASSVNNEQFF. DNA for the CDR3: TGTGCCAGTAGTGTAAACAATGAGCAGTTCTTC.